These 16 T cell receptor beta chains originate from one sample sequenced in a study of T-cell reconstitution after alpha-beta-depleted transplantation in children. Library preparation (for TCRbeta) was performed with unique molecular identifiers. TCRdb reprocessed the PCR reads with MiXCR, giving one entry per CDR3 protein. The table has about 340,000 distinct CDR3 sequences, 15% to 20% seen once. Sequences were derived from PBMCs, mostly from graft donor cells, sampled 360 days after TCRalphabeta/CD19-depleted stem cell transplant. Source of these receptors: a male patient aged 2-10 years who had a stem cell transplant for acute lymphoblastic leukemia, so the T cells may come from the graft donor.

This clonotype was counted many times. The chain recombines TRBV4-3 with TRBJ2-1; TRBD1 might be the D (6 bases). V dropped 4 bases and J dropped 0 bases, with 16 bases sitting between them. The germline CDR1 and CDR2 sequences are LGHNA and YSLEER. The CDR3 has 17 amino acids. The chain's CDR3 is CASSLLTGLSSYNEQFF. The CDR3 DNA reads as TGCGCCAGCAGCCTCTTGACAGGCCTAAGCTCCTACAATGAGCAGTTCTTC.

This clonotype was observed a handful of times. The chain combines TRBV10-3 with TRBJ2-5; 7 bases match TRBD1. Germline-derived CDR1 and CDR2 are ENHRY and SYGVKD. This CDR3 is 14 amino acids long. J lost 4 bases, V lost 10 bases, and 12 bases had no gene match. CDR3 sequence reads: CATKSGQPSETQYF. CDR3 coding DNA: TGTGCCACCAAGTCGGGACAGCCATCAGAGACCCAGTACTTC.

This clonotype was seen a few times. V usage is TRBV29-1 and J usage is TRBJ2-5, with a weak D call TRBD2 (6 bases). The CDR3 is 13 residues long. Germline CDR1 and CDR2: SQVTM and ANQGSEA. Trimming shortened V by 8 bases and J by 7 bases, and 20 bases separated the two germline ends. The CDR3 loop reads CSLQAGTRGTQYF. As DNA, the CDR3 is TGCAGCCTGCAGGCGGGAACTCGAGGGACCCAGTACTTC.

The chain uses TRBV20-1 and TRBJ2-5; the match to TRBD1 covers 7 bases. Looked up from germline, CDR1 is DFQATT and CDR2 is SNEGSKA (reference sequence). The junction had 6 bases not matched to a gene; V was cut back by 3 bases and J by 5 bases. This CDR3 comprises 13 residues. The CDR3 is CSASPDRAETQYF. CDR3 DNA sequence: TGCAGTGCTAGCCCCGACAGGGCGGAGACCCAGTACTTC.

The chain joins TRBV15 to TRBJ1-3; no definite D call. The germline V gene encodes CDR1 LNHNV and CDR2 YYDKDF (reference sequence). Trimming cost V 0 bases and J 0 bases, with 9 bases left between them. The CDR3 runs 16 residues. The CDR3 loop is CATSRDLTNSGNTIYF. As DNA, the CDR3 is TGTGCCACCAGCAGAGATCTCACAAACTCTGGAAACACCATATATTTT. The full variable domain, rest sourced from reference TRBV15 and TRBJ1-3, is DAMVIQNPRYQVTQFGKPVTLSCSQTLNHNVMYWYQQKSSQAPKLLFHYYDKDFNNEADTPDNFQSRRPNTSFCFLDIRSPGLGDTAMYLCATSRDLTNSGNTIYFGEGSWLTVV.

The V and J genes are TRBV6-2 or TRBV6-3 and TRBJ1-3, with a weak D call TRBD1 (6 bases). The CDR3 has 17 amino acids. The germline V and J ends were trimmed by 2 bases and 0 bases, with 14 bases remaining between them. Germline CDR1 MNHEY, CDR2 SVGEGT. The CDR3 here is CASSYGPGHRSGNTIYF. As DNA, the CDR3 is TGTGCCAGCAGTTACGGACCGGGACACCGCTCTGGAAACACCATATATTTT.

This clonotype was seen repeatedly, ten times or more. This chain joins TRBV29-1 and TRBJ1-4; a weak D match, TRBD1 (5 bases). Germline values: CDR1 SQVTM, CDR2 ANQGSEA. Between the trimmed V and J ends, which lost 4 bases and 8 bases, there was a span of 11 bases. The CDR3 is 12 amino acids. CDR3 loop: CSVARAGEKLFF. The CDR3, as DNA: TGCAGCGTTGCGAGGGCAGGGGAAAAACTGTTTTTT.

This clonotype occurred many times. The rearrangement links TRBV12-3 or TRBV12-4 to TRBJ2-2; TRBD1 matches 9 bases. J lost 6 bases, V lost 3 bases, and 5 bases had no gene match. The length of the CDR3 is 15 residues. CDR3 coding DNA: TGTGCCAGCAGTTTCCCGACAGGGGGTCCCGGGGAGCTGTTTTTT. Translated: CASSFPTGGPGELFF.

The chain links TRBV30 to TRBJ2-7; D unresolved. Germline V CDR1 and CDR2: GTSNPN, SVGIG (reference sequence). V shed 4 bases and J shed 2 bases, with 15 bases lying between them. The CDR3 spans 14 residues. This chain's CDR3 is CAWMEKDRAYEQYF. CDR3 bases: TGTGCCTGGATGGAAAAGGACCGAGCCTACGAGCAGTACTTC. Full variable domain (missing parts from reference TRBV30 and TRBJ2-7): SQTIHQWPATLVQPVGSPLSLECTVEGTSNPNLYWYRQAAGRGLQLLFYSVGIGQISSEVPQNLSASRPQDRQFILSSKKLLLSDSGFYLCAWMEKDRAYEQYFGPGTRLTVT.

V usage is TRBV5-1 and J usage is TRBJ2-1, with 9 positions matching TRBD2. The J segment lost 9 bases and the V segment lost 3 bases, leaving 10 bases of the junction unmatched. CDR1 is SGHRS, CDR2 YFSETQ, per germline. The CDR3 has 15 residues. CDR3 region: CASSWGASGEGEQFF. CDR3 bases: TGCGCCAGCAGCTGGGGGGCTAGCGGGGAAGGTGAGCAGTTCTTC.

This clonotype occurred many times. One end of the junction does not line up with germline, which may come from a read error. V usage is TRBV3-1 and J usage is TRBJ2-3; 8 nucleotides match TRBD2. Germline CDR1 reads LGHDT; CDR2 reads YNNKEL (reference sequence). The CDR3 covers 13 residues. CDR3 residues: CASMTGGSGIMNF. The CDR3 nucleotides read TGTGCCAGCATGACGGGGGGTAGCGGGATAATGAATTTT.

In its sample, this clonotype was seen many times. This sequence joins TRBV10-3 and TRBJ1-2; a weak D match, TRBD1 (5 bases). The CDR3 has 15 amino acids. Germline values: CDR1 ENHRY, CDR2 SYGVKD. With 2 bases removed from V and 3 bases from J, the gap between germline ends came to 13 bases. DNA for the CDR3: TGTGCCATCAGTGAGAGGGGAAGGCACCACTATGGCTACACCTTC. Its protein product is CAISERGRHHYGYTF.

The rearrangement links TRBV3-1 to TRBJ1-2, with D uncertain. Germline lookup yields CDR1 LGHDT and CDR2 YNNKEL (reference sequence). The V end was cut by 0 bases, the J end by 4 bases, with 6 bases between. The CDR3 length is 13 residues. CDR3 in DNA: TGTGCCAGCAGCCAAGATACAGCCTATGGCTACACCTTC. Translating gives CASSQDTAYGYTF.

In this sample, this clonotype turned up a few times. The chain carries TRBV27 and TRBJ1-1, with TRBD1 as a possible D gene (6 bases). The CDR3 contains 14 residues. V was pared by 0 bases and J by 1 base, with 6 bases between. Germline V gene data show CDR1 as MNHEY and CDR2 as SMNVEV (reference sequence). The DNA for the CDR3 is TGTGCCAGCAGTTTATCGACAGGGAACACTGAAGCTTTCTTT. Encoded protein: CASSLSTGNTEAFF.

The genes are TRBV10-3 and TRBJ2-5; D possibly corresponds to TRBD2 (5 bases). CDR3 length: 13 amino acids. Trimming left V 10 bases short and J 2 bases short, with 14 bases between. Germline CDR1 is ENHRY and CDR2 is SYGVKD. CDR3 bases: TGTGCCACCAACGCGGGCTTACAAGAGACCCAGTACTTC. As protein: CATNAGLQETQYF.

The sample holds a few counts of this clonotype. V is TRBV4-3 and J is TRBJ2-3, with D perhaps TRBD2 (6 bases). Trimming stripped 4 bases from V and 0 bases from J, with 17 bases between. This CDR3 spans 17 amino acids. Germline CDR1 LGHNA, CDR2 YSLEER. In DNA form, the CDR3 reads TGCGCCAGCAGCCCCCGGACCGGACTACCTAGCACAGATACGCAGTATTTT. Its protein product is CASSPRTGLPSTDTQYF.